These 15 T cell receptor beta chains came from one sample sequenced in a study of graft-versus-host responses after intestinal transplantation. Clones were sequenced by immunoSEQ multiplex PCR, and TCRdb holds only the in-frame ones, with some missing. The table lists 99,000 or so clones, about 90% of them singletons. Their antigen targets remain unknown. The sequences come from unstimulated CD4+ T cells sorted from spleen or lymph node cells, collected before intestinal transplant. Every receptor here comes from a human donor who received an intestinal transplant.

The V gene is TRBV5-1, the J gene TRBJ2-6; 8 positions match TRBD1. Germline CDR1 and CDR2: SGHRS and YFSETQ. The CDR3 is 16 residues long. With V trimmed by 5 bases and J by 0 bases, 4 bases remained unmatched. CDR3 DNA: TGCGCCAGCAGTACGACAGGGGTCTCTGGGGCCAACGTCCTGACTTTC. As protein: CASSTTGVSGANVLTF. The full variable domain, rest sourced from reference TRBV5-1 and TRBJ2-6, is KAGVTQTPRYLIKTRGQQVTLSCSPISGHRSVSWYQQTPGQGLQFLFEYFSETQRNKGNFPGRFSGRQFSNSRSEMNVSTLELGDSALYLCASSTTGVSGANVLTFGAGSRLTVL.

This clone has just a few counts. The V call is TRBV5-1, the J call TRBJ1-4, with D unclear. The CDR3 spans 14 residues. Trimming left V 0 bases short and J 7 bases short, with 10 bases between. Germline V CDR1 and CDR2: SGHRS, YFSETQ. CDR3 coding DNA: TGCGCCAGCAGCTTGGAAGGAGGGCGTGAAAAACTGTTTTTT. This codes for CASSLEGGREKLFF.

This sequence joins TRBV6-6 and TRBJ1-2, with D perhaps TRBD1 (5 bases). Trimming took 4 bases from V and 4 from J, leaving 16 bases between them. Germline V lookup: CDR1 MNHNY, CDR2 SVGAGI (reference sequence). CDR3 length equals 15 residues. CDR3 sequence reads: CASSSTRDGGYGYTF. The DNA of the CDR3 is TGTGCCAGCAGTTCAACTCGGGACGGAGGCTATGGCTACACCTTC.

The gene calls are TRBV7-2 and TRBJ2-1; TRBD2 matches at 15 bases. The J segment lost 8 bases and the V segment lost 5 bases, leaving 7 bases of the junction unmatched. Germline V CDR1 and CDR2: SGHTA, FQGNSA. This CDR3 has 16 residues. CDR3 DNA sequence: TGTGCCAGCAGCCCAGGACTAGCGGGAGGGCCCGATGAGCAGTTCTTC. It yields the protein CASSPGLAGGPDEQFF. The full variable domain, in which reference TRBV7-2 and TRBJ2-1 provide the parts outside the CDR3, is GAGVSQSPSNKVTEKGKDVELRCDPISGHTALYWYRQSLGQGLEFLIYFQGNSAPDKSGLPSDRFSAERTGGSVSTLTIQRTQQEDSAVYLCASSPGLAGGPDEQFFGPGTRLTVL.

This clone was seen only once. The chain has TRBV27 and TRBJ2-6, with D unresolved. Germline V gene data show CDR1 as MNHEY and CDR2 as SMNVEV (reference sequence). The CDR3 is made up of 14 amino acids. The V gene lost 6 bases and the J gene lost 0 bases, with 6 bases spanning the gap. The CDR3 spells CASSPLSGANVLTF. The DNA of the CDR3 is TGTGCCAGCAGCCCCCTCTCTGGGGCCAACGTCCTGACTTTC. Supplemented by reference TRBV27 and TRBJ2-6, the full variable domain reads EAQVTQNPRYLITVTGKKLTVTCSQNMNHEYMSWYRQDPGLGLRQIYYSMNVEVTDKGDVPEGYKVSRKEKRNFPLILESPSPNQTSLYFCASSPLSGANVLTFGAGSRLTVL.

The V gene is TRBV4-2, the J gene TRBJ2-7, with a tentative D call TRBD2 (5 bases). The CDR3 runs 15 residues. Germline CDR1 and CDR2: LGHNA and YNFKEQ. The V gene lost 1 base and the J gene lost 5 bases, with 15 bases spanning the gap. The CDR3 region has the DNA TGTGCCAGCAGCCAAGGTACCAGGTTGGAGGACGAGCAGTACTTC. Its protein is CASSQGTRLEDEQYF.

This chain links TRBV7-3 with TRBJ1-2; 7 nucleotides match TRBD1. V shed 5 bases, J shed 3 bases, and the junction held 3 bases outside the gene matches. From germline, CDR1 is SGHTA and CDR2 FQGTGA. The length of the CDR3 is 13 residues. In DNA, the CDR3 is TGTGCCAGCAGCCCCGACAGGGACTATGGCTACACCTTC. Translating it yields CASSPDRDYGYTF.

This clone was seen only once. V is TRBV27 and J is TRBJ1-1; 8 bases map to TRBD1. The CDR3 runs to 15 residues. CDR1 is MNHEY and CDR2 is SMNVEV in the germline V gene (reference sequence). Trimming removed 4 bases from V and 4 bases from J; junction bases left unmatched: 8. The CDR3 sequence is CASSSRGQARTEAFF. CDR3 DNA: TGTGCCAGCAGTTCCAGGGGGCAGGCACGCACTGAAGCTTTCTTT.

The chain has TRBV4-2 and TRBJ2-3, with unresolved D. The CDR3 loop spans 17 amino acids. V lost 0 bases, J lost 2 bases, and 15 bases lay in between. The germline V gene has CDR1 LGHNA and CDR2 YNFKEQ. CDR3 loop: CASSQDAIWVSTDTQYF. Written as DNA, the CDR3 is TGTGCCAGCAGCCAAGATGCGATATGGGTCTCCACAGATACGCAGTATTTT.

This sequence joins TRBV6-4 and TRBJ2-1, with a tentative D call TRBD1 (5 bases). Germline V CDR1 and CDR2: MRHNA, SNTAGT. There are 15 residues in the CDR3. V was clipped by 6 bases and J by 3 bases, with 15 bases between them. CDR3 DNA sequence: TGTGCCAGCAGGGCCTCTTCAGGGTACTACAATGAGCAGTTCTTC. Protein: CASRASSGYYNEQFF.

CDR3 amino acids: CASSPTGPGEKLFF. DNA for the CDR3: TGTGCCAGCAGTCCGACAGGTCCAGGAGAAAAACTGTTTTTT. The J gene is TRBJ1-4, the V gene TRBV28; the D gene is possibly TRBD1 (6 bases). The V gene lost 5 bases and the J gene lost 8 bases, with 15 bases spanning the gap. Per the germline V gene, CDR1 is MDHEN and CDR2 is SYDVKM. The length of the CDR3 is 14 residues.

The V and J genes are TRBV5-6 and TRBJ2-1; D gene unclear. Germline V gene lookup returns CDR1 SGHDT and CDR2 YYEEEE. Trimming shortened V by 4 bases and J by 4 bases, and 12 bases separated the two germline ends. The CDR3 sequence is 14 residues long. The CDR3 DNA sequence: TGTGCCAGCAGCCTCTGGACGGCTTACAATGAGCAGTTCTTC. It specifies CASSLWTAYNEQFF.

V gene TRBV7-2 combines with J gene TRBJ2-2; the match to TRBD2 covers 8 bases. The CDR3 spans 16 residues. V dropped 6 bases and J dropped 7; count of bases not matched to a gene: 13. Germline values: CDR1 SGHTA, CDR2 FQGNSA. The CDR3 spells CASRRGGLGLGGELFF. CDR3 sequence (DNA): TGTGCCAGCAGACGGGGGGGACTAGGCCTAGGCGGGGAGCTGTTTTTT.

The J gene is TRBJ2-1, the V gene TRBV7-9; unclear D gene. The CDR3 is 13 amino acids. V lost 2 bases, J lost 4 bases, and 6 bases lay in between. The germline CDR1 and CDR2 sequences are SEHNR and FQNEAQ (reference sequence). The CDR3 protein is CASSLQGYNEQFF. DNA of the CDR3: TGTGCCAGCAGCTTACAAGGGTACAATGAGCAGTTCTTC.

The chain recombines TRBV2 with TRBJ2-1; tentative D call: TRBD1 (5 bases). The CDR3 runs to 12 residues. Germline CDR1 is SNHLY and CDR2 is FYNNEI. Deletions cut 3 bases from V and 7 bases from J, with 7 bases between. This chain's CDR3 is CASSDRGNEQFF. The CDR3 nucleotides read TGTGCCAGCAGTGATAGGGGTAATGAGCAGTTCTTC.